This paragraph covers one TCR beta chain sequence. The germline CDR1 and CDR2 sequences are SGHRS and YFSETQ. The CDR3 consists of 11 residues. With V trimmed by 3 bases and J by 9 bases, 1 base remained unmatched. The data stem from a study of cytomegalovirus exposure and HLA in healthy donors. Samples came from healthy bone marrow donors. PCR primers comprised 60 Vbeta and 13 Jbeta primers. Libraries were prepared by immunoSEQ multiplex PCR; TCRdb keeps only in-frame clonotypes and omits some of them. The sample lists 150,000 to 200,000 clones; roughly 71% were seen once. The chain employs TRBV5-1 and TRBJ2-7, with 9 bases aligning to TRBD1. Source material: PBMCs. The receptor was derived from a girl aged 5-17 years in good health and CMV-seronegative. CDR3 coding DNA: TGCGCCAGCAGCTCGGACAGGGGGCAGTACTTC. Protein product: CASSSDRGQYF.